This passage covers 27 T cell receptor beta chains from one sample sequenced in a study of neoadjuvant nivolumab and ipilimumab in lung cancer. Assay: immunoSEQ multiplex PCR; the TCRdb copy retains only in-frame clones and omits some. The sample lists 4,500 or so clones, about four fifths occurring once. Sequencing used normal lung tissue adjacent to the tumor, obtained after neoadjuvant nivolumab, alone or with ipilimumab, at or shortly before surgery. The receptors here all came from an adult with non-small cell lung cancer. Some clones in this sample may be carry-over from other donors' samples.

The chain joins TRBV7-9 to TRBJ1-5, with 7 bases matching TRBD1. The CDR3 spans 16 residues. Losses at the gene ends were 5 bases for V and 4 bases for J; bases not matched to a gene: 11. Germline V gene lookup returns CDR1 SEHNR and CDR2 FQNEAQ (reference sequence). CDR3 in DNA: TGTGCCAGCAGCCCAGGGGGAGGCGGCGATAATCAGCCCCAGCATTTT. Its translation: CASSPGGGGDNQPQHF.

The J gene is TRBJ1-1, the V gene TRBV7-2; D is ambiguous. V dropped 3 bases and J dropped 1 base, with 6 bases sitting between them. The CDR3 consists of 13 residues. Germline V gene sequence: CDR1 SGHTA, CDR2 FQGNSA. DNA for the CDR3: TGTGCCAGCAGCTTCGCCTGGAACACTGAAGCTTTCTTT. This gives the protein CASSFAWNTEAFF.

J is TRBJ1-2 and V is TRBV2; the match to TRBD1 covers 9 bases. The V segment lost 5 bases and the J segment 6 bases; nucleotides outside the gene matches: 4. Germline lookup yields CDR1 SNHLY and CDR2 FYNNEI. This CDR3 has 13 residues. This CDR3 reads CASSPRDRDGYTF. The CDR3 DNA sequence: TGTGCCAGCAGTCCCCGGGACAGGGATGGCTACACCTTC. Complete variable domain (other parts from reference TRBV2 and TRBJ1-2): EPEVTQTPSHQVTQMGQEVILRCVPISNHLYFYWYRQILGQKVEFLVSFYNNEISEKSEIFDDQFSVERPDGSNFTLKIRSTKLEDSAMYFCASSPRDRDGYTFGSGTRLTVV.

This chain joins TRBV18 and TRBJ1-4; 7 bases are shared with TRBD1. V trimming: 3 bases; J trimming: 11 bases; junction bases outside the gene matches: 9. Germline V gene lookup returns CDR1 KGHSH and CDR2 LQKENI. This CDR3 has 14 amino acids. The CDR3 region is CASSPQEGAGKLFF. The CDR3 DNA reads as TGTGCCAGCTCACCGCAGGAGGGGGCTGGGAAACTGTTTTTT.

Comments on this clone: Other DNA sequences in the same sample also yield this CDR3. V usage is TRBV4-1 and J usage is TRBJ2-7; weak D call: TRBD1 (6 bases). The CDR3 extends over 16 amino acids. V gave up 0 bases and J gave up 0 bases, with 12 bases separating them. The V gene's germline CDR1 is MGHRA and CDR2 YSYEKL. Here the CDR3 reads CASSQDPRTDSYEQYF. For the CDR3, the DNA is TGCGCCAGCAGCCAAGATCCAAGGACAGACTCCTACGAGCAGTACTTC.

CDR3 sequence (DNA): TGTGCCAGCAGCTTGGAGGGGACCGGGGGTGAAAAACTGTTTTTT. This gives the protein CASSLEGTGGEKLFF. The chain carries TRBV5-8 and TRBJ1-4; possible D gene TRBD1, 5 bases. V lost 0 bases, J lost 7 bases, and 13 bases lay in between. The V gene's germline CDR1 is SGHTS and CDR2 YDEGEE. The CDR3 runs 15 residues. The full variable domain, rest sourced from reference TRBV5-8 and TRBJ1-4, is EAGVTQSPTHLIKTRGQQATLRCSPISGHTSVYWYQQALGLGLQFLLWYDEGEERNRGNFPPRFSGRQFPNYSSELNVNALELEDSALYLCASSLEGTGGEKLFFGSGTQLSVL.

This clone was counted between two and nine times. The genes are TRBV29-1 and TRBJ1-2, with D perhaps TRBD1 (6 bases). Trimming removed 4 bases from V and 5 bases from J, with 11 bases in between. CDR3 length equals 12 residues. Germline values: CDR1 SQVTM, CDR2 ANQGSEA. CDR3 DNA: TGCAGCGTTGCCGCAGGGGTTTATGGCTACACCTTC. This codes for CSVAAGVYGYTF. Full variable domain (remainder filled in from reference TRBV29-1 and TRBJ1-2): SAVISQKPSRDICQRGTSLTIQCQVDSQVTMMFWYRQQPGQSLTLIATANQGSEATYESGFVIDKFPISRPNLTFSTLTVSNMSPEDSSIYLCSVAAGVYGYTFGSGTRLTVV.

This clone has just one count. The chain joins TRBV29-1 to TRBJ1-4, with D possibly TRBD1 on 6 matching bases. Germline V gene lookup returns CDR1 SQVTM and CDR2 ANQGSEA. Trimming stripped 7 bases from V and 0 bases from J, with 21 bases between. This CDR3 contains 17 residues. The CDR3 region is CSARGGATIATNEKLFF. The CDR3 DNA reads TGCAGCGCCAGAGGGGGAGCCACGATTGCAACTAATGAAAAACTGTTTTTT. Supplemented by reference TRBV29-1 and TRBJ1-4, the full variable domain reads SAVISQKPSRDICQRGTSLTIQCQVDSQVTMMFWYRQQPGQSLTLIATANQGSEATYESGFVIDKFPISRPNLTFSTLTVSNMSPEDSSIYLCSARGGATIATNEKLFFGSGTQLSVL.

V gene TRBV6-5 combines with J gene TRBJ1-3; 7 nucleotides agree with TRBD1. The CDR3 runs to 14 residues. The V segment lost 5 bases and the J segment 2 bases; nucleotides outside the gene matches: 3. CDR1 MNHEY and CDR2 SVGAGI come from the germline V gene. CDR3 nucleotide sequence: TGTGCCAGCAGTACGACAGGGACTGGAAACACCATATATTTT. Translated, it gives CASSTTGTGNTIYF.

This sequence joins TRBV6-5 and TRBJ1-5; 8 positions match TRBD1. Germline loops: CDR1 MNHEY, CDR2 SVGAGI. This CDR3 is 15 amino acids long. The V gene end was trimmed by 6 bases and the J gene end by 4 bases; junction bases not matched to a gene: 8. CDR3 sequence reads: CASSTRDRTNQPQHF. Written as DNA, the CDR3 is TGTGCCAGCAGCACCCGGGACAGGACTAATCAGCCCCAGCATTTT.

The rearrangement links TRBV5-4 to TRBJ2-1; 9 bases fit TRBD1. CDR1 is SGHNT, CDR2 YYREEE, per germline (reference sequence). This CDR3 spans 18 amino acids. With 2 bases clipped from V and 2 bases from J, the junction kept 11 bases outside the gene matches. CDR3 amino acids: CASSLRTGDGLTYNEQFF. In nucleotides, the CDR3 is TGTGCCAGCAGCTTACGGACAGGGGACGGCTTGACCTACAATGAGCAGTTCTTC.

V gene TRBV5-6 combines with J gene TRBJ2-1, with 9 bases aligning to TRBD2. J lost 8 bases, V lost 1 base, and 7 bases had no gene match. The CDR3 runs 15 residues. Germline lookup yields CDR1 SGHDT and CDR2 YYEEEE. The CDR3 reads CASSLIAGGLYEQFF. CDR3 nucleotides: TGTGCCAGCAGCTTGATCGCGGGGGGGCTATATGAGCAGTTCTTC.

This clone was counted once. The CDR3 region has the DNA TGTGCCAGCAGCTTGTCCCGGGAGCTGTTTTTT. As protein: CASSLSRELFF. V usage is TRBV5-6 and J usage is TRBJ2-2, with D uncertain. Trimming removed 1 base at V and 9 bases at J, with 4 bases between. CDR3 size: 11 residues. The germline V gene has CDR1 SGHDT and CDR2 YYEEEE.

The count of this clone is one. The chain couples TRBV7-6 to TRBJ2-7, with D perhaps TRBD2 (5 bases). The germline V gene has CDR1 SGHVS and CDR2 FNYEAQ. V lost 5 bases to trimming and J lost 0 bases, with 11 bases between them. The length of the CDR3 is 14 residues. The CDR3 loop reads CASSPLEGSYEQYF. The CDR3 nucleotides are TGTGCCAGCAGCCCCTTAGAGGGCTCCTACGAGCAGTACTTC. Full variable domain (remainder filled in from reference TRBV7-6 and TRBJ2-7): GAGVSQSPRYKVTKRGQDVALRCDPISGHVSLYWYRQALGQGPEFLTYFNYEAQQDKSGLPNDRFSAERPEGSISTLTIQRTEQRDSAMYRCASSPLEGSYEQYFGPGTRLTVT.

CDR3 sequence (DNA): TGCGCCAGCAGCTTGGCCGCGAGGGGGAACACTGAAGCTTTCTTT. This sequence encodes CASSLAARGNTEAFF. The chain uses TRBV5-1 and TRBJ1-1; the D gene is possibly TRBD1 (5 bases). The CDR3 spans 15 residues. The V gene lost 0 bases and the J gene lost 1 base, with 10 bases spanning the gap. Germline V gene data show CDR1 as SGHRS and CDR2 as YFSETQ.

In its sample, this clone was seen once. The V gene is TRBV30, the J gene TRBJ1-1, with D perhaps TRBD1 (6 bases). Germline CDR1 and CDR2: GTSNPN and SVGIG (reference sequence). Trimming took off 4 bases at V and 1 base at J, with 10 bases between the two ends. There are 13 residues in the CDR3. DNA for the CDR3: TGTGCCTGGACCAGACAGGCGAACACTGAAGCTTTCTTT. Protein product: CAWTRQANTEAFF.

J is TRBJ1-1 and V is TRBV5-6, with D maybe TRBD1 (5 bases). CDR3 length equals 14 residues. V gave up 0 bases and J gave up 1 base, with 7 bases separating them. Germline loops: CDR1 SGHDT, CDR2 YYEEEE. In nucleotides, the CDR3 is TGTGCCAGCAGCTTGGGACAGTGGAACACTGAAGCTTTCTTT. Translation: CASSLGQWNTEAFF.

This chain joins TRBV30 and TRBJ2-7, with D hard to call. Trimming cost V 1 base and J 2 bases, with 6 bases left between them. Germline CDR1 reads GTSNPN; CDR2 reads SVGIG (reference sequence). The CDR3 has 12 amino acids. As DNA, the CDR3 is TGTGCCTGGAGTGGATTAGCCTACGAGCAGTACTTC. This codes for CAWSGLAYEQYF.

The J gene is TRBJ1-6, the V gene TRBV14; D gene unclear. The V gene's germline CDR1 is SGHDN and CDR2 FVKESK. Trimming left V 1 base short and J 6 bases short, with 4 bases between. CDR3 size: 13 residues. The DNA of the CDR3 is TGTGCCAGCAGCCAAGTCAGTAATTCACCCCTCCACTTT. Translation: CASSQVSNSPLHF.

Here the CDR3 reads CASSTLRGQGSGETQYF. The CDR3 bases are TGTGCCAGTAGTACCCTCAGGGGACAGGGGTCGGGTGAGACCCAGTACTTC. V gene TRBV19 combines with J gene TRBJ2-5, with 10 positions matching TRBD1. V gave up 4 bases and J gave up 5 bases; unmatched junction bases: 13. This CDR3 comprises 17 residues. CDR1 is LNHDA and CDR2 is SQIVND in the germline V gene (reference sequence).

This clone showed up just once. The chain employs TRBV7-9 and TRBJ2-1, with D possibly TRBD1 on 6 matching bases. CDR3 size: 12 residues. Trimming cost V 11 bases and J 4 bases, with 12 bases left between them. Germline V gives CDR1 SEHNR, CDR2 FQNEAQ (reference sequence). The DNA of the CDR3 is TGTGCCGGCACGGACAGTTACAATGAGCAGTTCTTC. It codes for CAGTDSYNEQFF.

This CDR3 reads CASSLGQDTGELFF. CDR3 nucleotides: TGTGCCAGCAGCCTAGGACAGGATACCGGGGAGCTGTTTTTT. The V call is TRBV6-4, the J call TRBJ2-2, with 7 bases that match TRBD1. The ends lost 6 bases at V and 5 bases at J; junction bases unmatched: 6. The CDR3 contains 14 residues. Germline CDR1 is MRHNA and CDR2 is SNTAGT.

In this sample, this clone turned up a few times. The chain carries TRBV7-9 and TRBJ2-7, with 11 bases fitting TRBD1. With V trimmed by 5 bases and J by 6 bases, 6 bases remained unmatched. This CDR3 spans 14 amino acids. The germline V gene has CDR1 SEHNR and CDR2 FQNEAQ (reference sequence). CDR3 amino acids: CASSPGTGGGEQYF. CDR3 DNA: TGTGCCAGCAGCCCCGGGACAGGGGGTGGCGAGCAGTACTTC.

The CDR3 DNA follows: TGTGCCAGCAGCCCGGGACAGGGGGCGATCGAGCAGTACTTC. This translates into CASSPGQGAIEQYF. V gene TRBV7-9 combines with J gene TRBJ2-7, with TRBD1 matching over 12 bases. The CDR3 runs to 14 residues. With V trimmed by 5 bases and J by 6 bases, 5 bases remained unmatched. Germline loops: CDR1 SEHNR, CDR2 FQNEAQ (reference sequence).

The rearrangement joins TRBV19 to TRBJ1-6; the D gene is possibly TRBD1 (5 bases). This CDR3 region has 17 residues. V was trimmed by 3 bases and J by 7 bases, leaving 19 bases between them. CDR1 is LNHDA and CDR2 is SQIVND in the germline V gene (reference sequence). CDR3 coding DNA: TGTGCCAGTAGTATTATTTCTGGAACAGGCTCAAATTCACCCCTCCACTTT. It yields the protein CASSIISGTGSNSPLHF. Based on the CDR3 plus reference TRBV19 and TRBJ1-6, the full variable domain is DGGITQSPKYLFRKEGQNVTLSCEQNLNHDAMYWYRQDPGQGLRLIYYSQIVNDFQKGDIAEGYSVSREKKESFPLTVTSAQKNPTAFYLCASSIISGTGSNSPLHFGNGTRLTVT.

This clone was recorded a few times. The CDR3 nucleotides are TGTGCCAGCAGCCATTCTACCGGGACAGGGAACCACAATGAGCAGTTCTTC. It translates to CASSHSTGTGNHNEQFF. V and J are TRBV14 and TRBJ2-1; 9 bases map to TRBD1. The CDR3 consists of 17 residues. Germline V gene lookup returns CDR1 SGHDN and CDR2 FVKESK. The ends lost 3 bases at V and 5 bases at J; junction bases unmatched: 11.

The chain has TRBV18 and TRBJ2-3, with TRBD1 matching 9 bases. This CDR3 region has 20 residues. CDR1 and CDR2 from the germline V gene are KGHSH and LQKENI. The trim removed 2 bases at V and 3 bases at J, leaving 18 bases unmatched. In nucleotides, the CDR3 is TGTGCCAGCTCACCATGGACAGGGGCCAGGACGGGAGACAGAACAGATACGCAGTATTTT. It translates to CASSPWTGARTGDRTDTQYF.